This T cell receptor (beta chain) was observed in a study of regulatory T cells in long-lasting Graves disease. As for the study in general: Those with persistent Graves' disease had received antithyroid drugs for over 5 years with positive TSH receptor antibodies. Study-level findings and limits: There were preferences for TRBV28, TRBJ1-2 and TRBJ2-5 in persistent disease.

The authors built TCR beta libraries using iRepertoire HTBI primers and Arm-PCR of CDR3 regions. One entry per CDR3 protein, called by TCRdb with MiXCR from the multiplex PCR reads. The repertoire holds more than 300,000 distinct CDR3 sequences, with roughly 24% as singletons. Time point of the sample: persistent/refractory GD, antithyroid drugs over 5 years with positive TRAb. From RNA extracted from PBMCs, the TCR library was made. The authors drew 9 to 9.5 milliliters of peripheral blood into EDTA tubes. This clonotype was recorded at least ten times. Its antigen is still unknown. The CDR3 sequence is 15 residues long. Trimming shortened V by 0 bases and J by 0 bases, and 8 bases separated the two germline ends. The germline CDR1 and CDR2 sequences are ENHRY and SYGVKD.

This TCR was recovered from a woman between 40 and 50 years old with Graves disease. This specimen consisted of peripheral blood mononuclear cells (PBMCs), obtained when the disease was refractory, from a patient treated with antithyroid drugs. The chain uses TRBV10-3 and TRBJ1-1; D is ambiguous. The CDR3 sequence is CAISESAQLNTEAFF. CDR3 DNA: TGTGCCATCAGTGAGTCGGCACAGCTGAACACTGAAGCTTTCTTT.